This entry lists 21 T cell receptor beta chains sequenced from one sample in a study of blood T cell repertoires in COVID-19. TCRdb keeps only in-frame clones here, not all; method: immunoSEQ multiplex PCR. The repertoire includes about 46,000 clones, around 90% of them detected once, and approximately 9.6% sits in the top ten. Sample: peripheral blood. Source of these receptors: a middle-aged man with active COVID-19.

The chain uses TRBV19 and TRBJ1-5; 7 nucleotides match TRBD1. V shed 5 bases, J shed 1 base, and the junction held 8 bases outside the gene matches. Germline V CDR1 and CDR2: LNHDA, SQIVND (reference sequence). There are 16 residues in the CDR3. CDR3 in DNA: TGTGCCAGTAGTGGTAGACAGGGAAGGAGCAATCAGCCCCAGCATTTT. Protein sequence: CASSGRQGRSNQPQHF.

The J gene is TRBJ2-1, the V gene TRBV19, with D possibly matching TRBD2 (6 bases). The V end lost 3 bases, the J end lost 10 bases, and 16 bases lay between the germline ends. This CDR3 has 14 amino acids. CDR1 is LNHDA and CDR2 is SQIVND in the germline V gene (reference sequence). In DNA form, the CDR3 reads TGTGCCAGTAGTATCCCGGGGCGGGGAAGAGAGCAGTTCTTC. Translating it yields CASSIPGRGREQFF.

This chain links TRBV11-2 with TRBJ2-7, with TRBD2 matching over 7 bases. In germline, CDR1 is SGHAT, CDR2 FQNNGV. This CDR3 comprises 19 residues. Trimming at V came to 5 bases and at J to 2 bases, leaving 21 bases not matched to a gene. The CDR3 loop is CASSERWRGRLAETYEQYF. For the CDR3, the DNA is TGTGCCAGCAGCGAGAGGTGGAGGGGTCGTCTAGCGGAAACCTACGAGCAGTACTTC.

This clone was detected only a few times. The J gene is TRBJ1-5, the V gene TRBV3-1 (or the pseudogene TRBV3-2); no firm D call. The CDR3 spans 15 residues. V lost 0 bases and J 6 bases, leaving 12 bases between the germline ends. CDR1 and CDR2 from the germline V gene are LGHDT and YNNKEL (reference sequence). The CDR3 here is CASSQDASRGQPQHF. CDR3 coding DNA: TGTGCCAGCAGCCAAGATGCGAGCCGGGGTCAGCCCCAGCATTTT.

This chain joins TRBV5-1 and TRBJ2-7; 8 bases map to TRBD2. This CDR3 region has 15 residues. The junction had 4 bases not matched to a gene; V was cut back by 0 bases and J by 2 bases. The germline gives CDR1 SGHRS, CDR2 YFSETQ. CDR3 residues: CASSLAEAGAYEQYF. CDR3 DNA: TGCGCCAGCAGCTTGGCCGAAGCGGGAGCCTACGAGCAGTACTTC. The variable domain in full, completed from reference TRBV5-1 and TRBJ2-7, reads KAGVTQTPRYLIKTRGQQVTLSCSPISGHRSVSWYQQTPGQGLQFLFEYFSETQRNKGNFPGRFSGRQFSNSRSEMNVSTLELGDSALYLCASSLAEAGAYEQYFGPGTRLTVT.

V gene TRBV2 combines with J gene TRBJ1-2; TRBD1 agrees at 10 bases. V dropped 7 bases and J dropped 6; count of bases not matched to a gene: 8. This CDR3 has 14 residues. CDR1 and CDR2 from the germline V gene are SNHLY and FYNNEI. The CDR3 spells CASTIPGTGDGYTF. DNA for the CDR3: TGTGCCAGCACCATCCCCGGGACAGGGGATGGCTACACCTTC.

This rearrangement joins TRBV7-2 to TRBJ2-1; D may be TRBD2 (6 bases). Germline V CDR1 and CDR2: SGHTA, FQGNSA. Trimming cost V 6 bases and J 8 bases, with 14 bases left between them. The CDR3 sequence is 13 residues long. CDR3 in DNA: TGTGCCAGCAGTTCCATTAGCGGATATGAGCAGTTCTTC. Encoded protein: CASSSISGYEQFF. Variable domain in full (rest from reference TRBV7-2 and TRBJ2-1): GAGVSQSPSNKVTEKGKDVELRCDPISGHTALYWYRQSLGQGLEFLIYFQGNSAPDKSGLPSDRFSAERTGGSVSTLTIQRTQQEDSAVYLCASSSISGYEQFFGPGTRLTVL.

This chain links TRBV5-6 with TRBJ1-6; TRBD1 agrees at 9 bases. The CDR3 has 17 amino acids. V lost 1 base to trimming and J lost 7 bases; unmatched junction nucleotides: 9. Germline V gene lookup returns CDR1 SGHDT and CDR2 YYEEEE. CDR3 nucleotides: TGTGCCAGCAGCTTGACCCGGACAGGGGTCGTAAATTCACCCCTCCACTTT. Its translation is CASSLTRTGVVNSPLHF.

The V and J genes are TRBV11-3 and TRBJ1-5; D gene ambiguous. Germline values: CDR1 SGHNT, CDR2 YENEEA. V was cut by 2 bases and J by 0 bases, with 11 bases left in between. The CDR3 length is 16 residues. CDR3 DNA: TGTGCCAGCAGCTTACCTCCCCCTTGTAGCAATCAGCCCCAGCATTTT. Translating gives CASSLPPPCSNQPQHF.

V and J are TRBV19 and TRBJ2-3; TRBD1 agrees at 7 bases. The CDR3 spans 12 residues. Trimming removed 5 bases from V and 6 bases from J; junction bases left unmatched: 2. Germline CDR1 is LNHDA and CDR2 is SQIVND (reference sequence). In nucleotides, the CDR3 is TGTGCCAGTAGTGCACAGGGGGATACGCAGTATTTT. Its translation is CASSAQGDTQYF.

This chain connects TRBV15 to TRBJ2-3; D is possibly TRBD2 (6 bases). The length of the CDR3 is 14 residues. Per germline, CDR1 LNHNV and CDR2 YYDKDF (reference sequence). V was trimmed by 1 base and J by 5 bases, leaving 10 bases between them. The CDR3: CATSRGVGGDTQYF. CDR3 nucleotide sequence: TGTGCCACCAGCAGAGGGGTGGGAGGAGATACGCAGTATTTT.

V and J are TRBV11-2 and TRBJ1-1; D remains unclear. There are 14 residues in the CDR3. Trimming left V 5 bases short and J 2 bases short, with 12 bases between. Looked up from germline, CDR1 is SGHAT and CDR2 is FQNNGV. As DNA, the CDR3 is TGTGCCAGCAGCCCCACCCAGATAAACACTGAAGCTTTCTTT. This sequence encodes CASSPTQINTEAFF.

This chain connects TRBV9 to TRBJ2-3; 7 bases agree with TRBD2. Germline CDR1 is SGDLS and CDR2 is YYNGEE. The trim removed 4 bases at V and 3 bases at J, leaving 8 bases unmatched. CDR3 size: 15 residues. The CDR3 DNA reads as TGTGCCAGCAGCCGAAGCGGGATAGGGACAGATACGCAGTATTTT. Translating it yields CASSRSGIGTDTQYF.

The chain couples TRBV6-4 to TRBJ1-1, with a tentative D call TRBD1 (5 bases). The CDR3 is 17 amino acids. The germline V gene has CDR1 MRHNA and CDR2 SNTAGT. Between the trimmed V and J ends, which lost 0 bases and 2 bases, there was a span of 16 bases. For the CDR3, the DNA is TGTGCCAGCAGTGACTCGAGGCCTAAAGGGGATAACACTGAAGCTTTCTTT. Amino acid sequence: CASSDSRPKGDNTEAFF.

This rearrangement joins TRBV7-2 to TRBJ2-1; weak D call: TRBD1 (5 bases). The V gene's germline CDR1 is SGHTA and CDR2 FQGNSA. CDR3 length: 13 amino acids. V lost 6 bases, J lost 8 bases, and 14 bases lay in between. CDR3 sequence (DNA): TGTGCCAGCAGTTTGGGCAGGGATCATGAGCAGTTCTTC. This translates into CASSLGRDHEQFF.

The DNA of the CDR3 is TGTGCCAGCAGGGTACTAGGGTACGAGCAGTACTTC. Amino acids: CASRVLGYEQYF. J is TRBJ2-7 and V is TRBV2, with D perhaps matching TRBD2 (5 bases). Germline lookup yields CDR1 SNHLY and CDR2 FYNNEI. Trimming stripped 6 bases from V and 4 bases from J, with 10 bases between. The CDR3 sequence is 12 residues long.

This sequence joins TRBV5-4 and TRBJ2-1; TRBD1 is a possible D gene (6 bases). This CDR3 comprises 13 residues. Germline lookup yields CDR1 SGHNT and CDR2 YYREEE (reference sequence). Deletions cut 3 bases from V and 8 bases from J, with 12 bases between. Here the CDR3 DNA reads TGTGCCAGCAGCTCCCCACAGGGTGATGAGCAGTTCTTC. Protein sequence: CASSSPQGDEQFF.

As DNA, the CDR3 is TGTGCCAGCAGGGTAGCGGGGGGGCCCGGGGAGACCCAGTACTTC. Its protein is CASRVAGGPGETQYF. The rearrangement uses TRBV6-5 and TRBJ2-5, with TRBD2 identical over 11 bases. The germline V gene encodes CDR1 MNHEY and CDR2 SVGAGI. V was pared by 6 bases and J by 5 bases, with 8 bases of the junction left unmatched. The CDR3 is 15 amino acids.

The rearrangement joins TRBV4-2 to TRBJ2-3; D not certain. Germline-derived CDR1 and CDR2 are LGHNA and YNFKEQ. The CDR3 runs to 12 residues. Trimming left V 0 bases short and J 5 bases short, with 3 bases between. This CDR3 reads CASSQDRDTQYF. CDR3 coding DNA: TGTGCCAGCAGCCAAGATAGAGATACGCAGTATTTT.

The rearrangement joins TRBV14 to TRBJ2-7; the D gene is possibly TRBD2 (5 bases). The germline V gene encodes CDR1 SGHDN and CDR2 FVKESK. V dropped 0 bases and J dropped 6 bases, with 12 bases sitting between them. The CDR3 covers 14 residues. This CDR3 is CASSQDGVLVEQYF. The CDR3 region has the DNA TGTGCCAGCAGCCAAGACGGGGTACTTGTCGAGCAGTACTTC.

The rearrangement joins TRBV11-2 to TRBJ2-1; D is perhaps TRBD1 (6 bases). The V gene lost 2 bases and the J gene lost 15 bases, with 20 bases spanning the gap. The CDR3 covers 14 residues. The germline V gene encodes CDR1 SGHAT and CDR2 FQNNGV. The CDR3 here is CASSLIPVDSSGFF. The CDR3 DNA reads TGTGCCAGCAGCTTAATTCCCGTGGACAGTTCAGGGTTCTTC.